The clone carrying this TCR beta chain was recorded a few times. Its specificity is not known. This specimen belongs to a study of early T cells in non-severe SARS-CoV-2 infection. Overall study: Sequenced bulk RNA came from whole blood that was unsorted, and chains were unpaired.

V gave up 0 bases and J gave up 0 bases, with 6 bases separating them. CDR1 LGHNA and CDR2 YSLEER come from the germline V gene. CDR3 length equals 15 residues. As part of library construction, unique molecular identifiers were attached to individual cDNA molecules. TCRdb used MiXCR to reprocess the 5' RACE reads, holding one entry per CDR3 protein. The table includes 71,000 or so distinct CDR3 sequences, approximately 14% detected once. General observations from the study: VDJdb matching favored anti-spike CD8 responses, missing private and CD4 specificities.

Sequencing was done on a sample of whole blood. The gene calls are TRBV4-3 and TRBJ1-3; D uncertain. This TCR derives from an adult who was a healthcare worker with PCR-confirmed SARS-CoV-2 infection or an uninfected control (not recorded which). CDR3 residues: CASSQDSASGNTIYF. The CDR3 nucleotides are TGCGCCAGCAGCCAAGATTCGGCCTCTGGAAACACCATATATTTT.